This T cell receptor beta chain was documented in a study of T cell repertoires in cytomegalovirus infection. CDR1 and CDR2 from the germline V gene are DFQATT and SNEGSKA (reference sequence). Losses at the gene ends were 2 bases for V and 9 bases for J; bases not matched to a gene: 7. The CDR3 is made up of 13 amino acids. Notes on the study in general: Carriers of CMV plus the relevant HLA were identified by cumulative public TCR beta family frequency.

The sample holds a few counts of this clonotype. Antigen unknown. TCRdb re-derived calls from the reads in MiXCR, one entry per CDR3 protein. The table lists about 180,000 distinct CDR3 sequences, approximately 15% of them singletons. Sequenced material: PBMCs. V and J are TRBV20-1 and TRBJ1-1; 9 bases agree with TRBD1. The clonotype originates from a human donor in good health (CMV status not recorded). Some clones in this sample may be carry-over from other donors' samples. The CDR3 region has the DNA TGCAGTGCTAGACGCCGGGACAGGGCCCAAGCTTTCTTT. This codes for CSARRRDRAQAFF.